The next 17 T cell receptor beta chains were all read from a single sample in a study of PD-1 blockade in classical Hodgkin lymphoma. Clones were read by immunoSEQ multiplex PCR, and TCRdb kept only the in-frame ones, dropping some. Of some 22,000 clones in the sample, about four fifths are singletons; the top ten hold roughly a sixth. Following autologous stem cell transplantation, relapse occurred in every patient, and exposure to brentuximab vedotin varied. The sequences come from peripheral blood mononuclear cells (PBMCs), collected before the second cycle of nivolumab. Receptor source: a human donor with classical Hodgkin lymphoma.

The chain carries TRBV5-5 and TRBJ2-5; D may correspond to TRBD1 or TRBD2 (5 bases each). Germline V gives CDR1 SGHKS, CDR2 YYEKEE (reference sequence). The CDR3 runs to 15 residues. The germline V and J ends were trimmed by 3 bases and 3 bases, with 15 bases remaining between them. The CDR3 reads CASSYGLGREETQYF. The CDR3 nucleotides read TGTGCCAGCAGCTACGGCTTGGGACGCGAAGAGACCCAGTACTTC.

The chain recombines TRBV9 with TRBJ2-5; 12 nucleotides line up with TRBD2. The CDR3 is 16 residues long. Trimming at V came to 0 bases and at J to 7 bases, leaving 7 bases not matched to a gene. Germline assignment: CDR1 SGDLS and CDR2 YYNGEE. CDR3 sequence: CASSVASSGGARTQYF. In DNA form, the CDR3 reads TGTGCCAGCAGCGTAGCTTCTAGCGGGGGGGCTCGGACCCAGTACTTC.

V is TRBV12-5 and J is TRBJ1-2, with 9 positions matching TRBD1. The CDR3 is made up of 18 amino acids. Trimming at V came to 0 bases and at J to 8 bases, leaving 16 bases not matched to a gene. In germline, CDR1 is LGHNT, CDR2 FRNRAP. In DNA, the CDR3 is TGTGCTAGTGGTTTGGTTATAGGGGGGACAGGGAAGGTTCGGGGCTACACCTTC. Its translation: CASGLVIGGTGKVRGYTF.

This clone was counted a single time. The rearrangement links TRBV19 to TRBJ2-5; 9 nucleotides match TRBD1. Per germline, CDR1 LNHDA and CDR2 SQIVND (reference sequence). The CDR3 runs 15 residues. The ends lost 3 bases at V and 5 bases at J; junction bases unmatched: 7. Here the CDR3 reads CASSILGTGQETQYF. DNA of the CDR3: TGTGCCAGTAGTATTCTCGGGACAGGGCAGGAGACCCAGTACTTC.

This chain links TRBV10-3 with TRBJ2-1; 13 bases match TRBD2. J was trimmed by 10 bases and V by 0 bases; bases with no gene match: 9. CDR1 is ENHRY, CDR2 SYGVKD, per germline. There are 17 residues in the CDR3. DNA for the CDR3: TGTGCCATCAGTGAGTCGATGGGGACTAGCGGGATAGACGAGCAGTTCTTC. Its translation: CAISESMGTSGIDEQFF.

J is TRBJ1-1 and V is TRBV5-1; D may be TRBD1 (5 bases). This CDR3 is 13 amino acids long. Germline values: CDR1 SGHRS, CDR2 YFSETQ. With 4 bases removed from V and 5 bases from J, the gap between germline ends came to 12 bases. Written as DNA, the CDR3 is TGCGCCAGCAGCGTCGGATGGGGGACTGAAGCTTTCTTT. The encoded protein is CASSVGWGTEAFF.

The chain links TRBV19 to TRBJ1-5, with D possibly being TRBD1 (5 bases). Germline V gene sequence: CDR1 LNHDA, CDR2 SQIVND (reference sequence). The V end was cut by 5 bases, the J end by 4 bases, with 15 bases between. The CDR3 runs 15 residues. The CDR3 loop reads CASSQGTQGNQPQHF. DNA for the CDR3: TGTGCCAGTAGTCAGGGAACTCAGGGAAATCAGCCCCAGCATTTT. Drawing the rest from reference TRBV19 and TRBJ1-5, the complete variable domain is DGGITQSPKYLFRKEGQNVTLSCEQNLNHDAMYWYRQDPGQGLRLIYYSQIVNDFQKGDIAEGYSVSREKKESFPLTVTSAQKNPTAFYLCASSQGTQGNQPQHFGDGTRLSIL.

This clone was observed once. The chain joins TRBV28 to TRBJ2-7; D is ambiguous. Germline assignment: CDR1 MDHEN and CDR2 SYDVKM. V lost 3 bases and J 4 bases, leaving 4 bases between the germline ends. This CDR3 region has 11 residues. The CDR3 region has the DNA TGTGCCAGCAGTTTTGGGTACGAGCAGTACGTC. Translation gives CASSFGYEQYV.

This clone was found once. The chain uses TRBV6-5 and TRBJ2-2; 16 nucleotides match TRBD2. The V gene's germline CDR1 is MNHEY and CDR2 SVGAGI. The CDR3 extends over 16 amino acids. Trimming removed 4 bases from V and 5 bases from J; junction bases left unmatched: 1. Here the CDR3 DNA reads TGTGCCAGCAGTTGGGGACTAGCGGGGGGGACCGGGGAGCTGTTTTTT. Protein product: CASSWGLAGGTGELFF.

CDR3 coding DNA: TGTGCCAGCAGCTTGACTAGCGGGGTAACCTACGAGCAGTACGTC. Translated: CASSLTSGVTYEQYV. The chain joins TRBV7-2 to TRBJ2-7; 11 bases fit TRBD2. Per germline, CDR1 SGHTA and CDR2 FQGNSA. The CDR3 length is 15 residues. V shed 3 bases, J shed 2 bases, and the junction held 3 bases outside the gene matches.

The chain is built from TRBV2 and TRBJ1-5; a possible D gene is TRBD1 (5 bases). Trimming shortened V by 8 bases and J by 1 base, and 15 bases separated the two germline ends. The CDR3 has 15 residues. Germline values: CDR1 SNHLY, CDR2 FYNNEI. In nucleotides, the CDR3 is TGTGCCAGCGGGACGGGAGGGGCGAGCAATCAGCCCCAGCATTTT. Encoded protein: CASGTGGASNQPQHF.

Comments on this clone: Other DNA sequences in this sample translate to the same CDR3. The V call is TRBV4-2, the J call TRBJ2-2; the D is unclear. CDR1 and CDR2 from the germline V gene are LGHNA and YNFKEQ. Trimming stripped 3 bases from V and 4 bases from J, with 3 bases between. This CDR3 is 12 amino acids long. The CDR3 nucleotides are TGTGCCAGCAGCCACCCCACCGGGGAGCTGTTTTTT. This gives the protein CASSHPTGELFF.

The rearrangement uses TRBV5-1 and TRBJ1-1; tentative D call: TRBD1 (6 bases). The CDR3 covers 12 residues. V shed 0 bases and J shed 8 bases, with 8 bases lying between them. CDR1 and CDR2 (germline): SGHRS, YFSETQ. DNA for the CDR3: TGCGCCAGCAGCTTGGGAGACAGGGAAGCTTTCTTT. Its translation is CASSLGDREAFF.

On this clone itself: Additional DNA sequences in this sample encode the identical CDR3. The chain employs TRBV9 and TRBJ2-7; 14 positions match TRBD2. Germline lookup yields CDR1 SGDLS and CDR2 YYNGEE. After removal of 3 bases from V and 4 bases from J, the junction contained 9 bases not matched to a gene. The CDR3 extends over 17 amino acids. CDR3 residues: CASSEGAGLAGVYEQYF. The CDR3 DNA reads as TGTGCCAGCAGCGAGGGGGCGGGACTAGCGGGAGTGTACGAGCAGTACTTC.

This chain connects TRBV7-8 to TRBJ2-2, with TRBD2 identical over 9 bases. The CDR3 runs to 16 residues. Trimming took 5 bases from V and 5 from J; bases not matched to a gene: 9. Germline V gives CDR1 SGHVS, CDR2 FQNEAQ. CDR3 loop: CASSRRSGRTTGELFF. CDR3 nucleotide sequence: TGTGCCAGCAGCCGGCGGAGCGGGAGGACGACCGGGGAGCTGTTTTTT.

This chain links TRBV9 with TRBJ2-7; D possibly corresponds to TRBD2 (6 bases). The V end lost 0 bases, the J end lost 3 bases, and 13 bases lay between the germline ends. Germline V gene lookup returns CDR1 SGDLS and CDR2 YYNGEE. This CDR3 spans 15 amino acids. Here the CDR3 DNA reads TGTGCCAGCAGCGTAGGGGGGGAGTTGCTCTACGAGCAGTACTTC. It yields the protein CASSVGGELLYEQYF.

This clone was counted only a few times. The V gene is TRBV2, the J gene TRBJ2-2; TRBD2 matches at 14 bases. This CDR3 has 17 residues. Germline CDR1 is SNHLY and CDR2 is FYNNEI. J gave up 1 base and V 7 bases, and 5 bases lay outside the gene matches. The CDR3 bases are TGTGCCAGCACTCTGACTAGCGGGGGGGTGAACACCGGGGAGCTGTTTTTT. It encodes CASTLTSGGVNTGELFF.